The present T cell receptor (beta chain) was sequenced within a study of technical replicates of blood from several donors. The germline CDR1 and CDR2 sequences are GTSNPN and SVGIG (reference sequence). The CDR3 is 16 residues long. V was pared by 0 bases and J by 2 bases, with 17 bases between. Generated by immunoSEQ multiplex PCR, the TCRdb table keeps only in-frame clones and is missing some. The table has tens of thousands of clones, 92% seen once. The source is a human donor in good health. The genes are TRBV30 and TRBJ2-7; tentatively, D is TRBD2 (6 bases). The specimen was T cells isolated from PBMCs. The CDR3 DNA follows: TGTGCCTGGAGTGTAATGGGAGGTACAAAAACCTACGAGCAGTACTTC. It specifies CAWSVMGGTKTYEQYF.